A single sample gave rise to the 29 T cell receptor beta chains below, sequenced in a study of cytomegalovirus exposure and HLA in healthy donors. Both 60 Vbeta primers and 13 Jbeta primers went into the PCR. Assay used: immunoSEQ multiplex PCR; TCRdb lists only in-frame clones, some missing. The table lists around 67,000 clones, around 72% of them singletons. The sequenced material came from PBMCs. These receptors were taken from a woman aged 30 to 39 in good health and CMV-seropositive.

Written as DNA, the CDR3 is TGTGCTATAAGTGGCGGGAGAATTTACGAGCAGTACTTC. It is translated as CAISGGRIYEQYF. The rearrangement links TRBV28 to TRBJ2-7; 7 bases line up with TRBD2. The CDR3 is 13 amino acids. Per germline, CDR1 MDHEN and CDR2 SYDVKM.

This chain connects TRBV11-2 to TRBJ1-2, with 7 positions matching TRBD1. The J segment lost 2 bases and the V segment lost 5 bases, leaving 11 bases of the junction unmatched. There are 16 residues in the CDR3. Germline assignment: CDR1 SGHAT and CDR2 FQNNGV. The CDR3 DNA follows: TGTGCCAGCAGCCACAACTCCAGGGGGGCAAACTATGGCTACACCTTC. Amino acid sequence: CASSHNSRGANYGYTF.

The chain employs TRBV4-3 and TRBJ2-5, with 11 bases lining up with TRBD2. Germline-derived CDR1 and CDR2 are LGHNA and YSLEER. The CDR3 has 16 residues. The V gene end was trimmed by 1 base and the J gene end by 5 bases; junction bases not matched to a gene: 6. The CDR3 here is CASSQGDSGRGETQYF. CDR3 nucleotides: TGCGCCAGCAGCCAAGGCGATAGCGGGAGGGGGGAGACCCAGTACTTC.

This clone was detected only once. The CDR3 region has the DNA TGCGCCAGCAGCTTGGGGGGGACTCCTCTCGAGCAGTACTTC. Translated, it gives CASSLGGTPLEQYF. This chain links TRBV5-1 with TRBJ2-7, with TRBD2 as a possible D gene (6 bases). The CDR3 covers 14 residues. Trimming removed 0 bases from V and 6 bases from J, with 13 bases in between. Per the germline V gene, CDR1 is SGHRS and CDR2 is YFSETQ.

About this clone itself: Other DNA sequences of this sample code for an identical CDR3. The chain uses TRBV19 and TRBJ1-2; 10 bases are shared with TRBD1. V lost 5 bases and J lost 2; bases outside the gene matches: 2. Germline CDR1 reads LNHDA; CDR2 reads SQIVND (reference sequence). The CDR3 contains 14 residues. CDR3 protein: CASSSTGGNYGYTF. CDR3 DNA sequence: TGTGCCAGTAGTTCGACAGGGGGCAACTATGGCTACACCTTC.

The chain carries TRBV28 and TRBJ1-6; tentatively, D is TRBD1 (5 bases). Between the trimmed V and J ends, which lost 8 bases and 2 bases, there was a span of 13 bases. This CDR3 is built from 15 residues. Looked up from germline, CDR1 is MDHEN and CDR2 is SYDVKM. CDR3 protein: CASCGGKTYNSPLHF. In DNA, the CDR3 is TGTGCCAGCTGTGGGGGGAAAACCTATAATTCACCCCTCCACTTT.

Written as DNA, the CDR3 is TGTGCCTGGAGTCCCTCGTGGGGGGTCAATGCCCAAGAGACCCAGTACTTC. It codes for CAWSPSWGVNAQETQYF. The genes are TRBV30 and TRBJ2-5; weak D call: TRBD2 (6 bases). V shed 2 bases and J shed 1 base, with 20 bases lying between them. From germline, CDR1 is GTSNPN and CDR2 SVGIG (reference sequence). The CDR3 consists of 17 residues.

This chain connects TRBV28 to TRBJ2-5, with 10 bases aligning to TRBD2. CDR3 length equals 16 residues. The germline V gene encodes CDR1 MDHEN and CDR2 SYDVKM. J gave up 5 bases and V 3 bases, and 9 bases lay outside the gene matches. The CDR3 loop reads CASSFGLAGVRETQYF. For the CDR3, the DNA is TGTGCCAGCAGTTTCGGGCTAGCGGGAGTTCGGGAGACCCAGTACTTC.

The gene calls are TRBV28 and TRBJ2-7; weak D call: TRBD2 (5 bases). V lost 6 bases to trimming and J lost 0 bases, with 15 bases between them. The CDR3 is made up of 15 amino acids. CDR1 is MDHEN, CDR2 SYDVKM, per germline. CDR3 sequence: CASRTTTASSYEQYF. The CDR3 region has the DNA TGTGCCAGCAGGACGACTACCGCGAGCTCCTACGAGCAGTACTTC.

This clone was recorded once. The V call is TRBV7-2, the J call TRBJ2-3; no definite D call. Per the germline V gene, CDR1 is SGHTA and CDR2 is FQGNSA. The CDR3 is 15 amino acids. The V end was cut by 0 bases, the J end by 3 bases, with 10 bases between. CDR3 DNA: TGTGCCAGCAGCTTAGCGGGTCAGGCGACAGATACGCAGTATTTT. It encodes CASSLAGQATDTQYF.

The V and J genes are TRBV30 and TRBJ2-7, with TRBD2 matching 8 bases. Unmatched junction bases numbered 6, after V lost 3 bases and J lost 2 bases. This CDR3 region has 14 residues. Germline V gene sequence: CDR1 GTSNPN, CDR2 SVGIG (reference sequence). Written as DNA, the CDR3 is TGTGCCTGGAGCTCGGGTAGCGGGGCCTACGAGCAGTACTTC. Translation: CAWSSGSGAYEQYF.

CDR3 nucleotides: TGTGCCAGCAGTGAATACGGAGGGAACGAGCAGTACTTC. It is translated as CASSEYGGNEQYF. V and J are TRBV6-1 and TRBJ2-7; maybe TRBD2 (6 bases). Germline V gives CDR1 MNHNS, CDR2 SASEGT. V dropped 2 bases and J dropped 5 bases, with 10 bases sitting between them. The CDR3 runs 13 residues.

Comments on this clone: One end of the junction does not line up with germline, which may come from a read error. The rearrangement uses TRBV7-9 and TRBJ1-2; 9 bases align to TRBD1. The CDR3 spans 16 residues. CDR1 SEHNR and CDR2 FQNEAQ come from the germline V gene (reference sequence). CDR3 loop: CSSSLRTGGPNYGYTF. The DNA of the CDR3 is TGTTCCAGCAGCTTAAGAACAGGGGGCCCCAACTATGGCTACACCTTC.

V is TRBV13 and J is TRBJ2-3; D possibly corresponds to TRBD1 (6 bases). Germline assignment: CDR1 PRHDT and CDR2 FYEKMQ (reference sequence). The length of the CDR3 is 16 residues. Trimming cost V 0 bases and J 0 bases, with 10 bases left between them. CDR3 sequence reads: CASSLGTGYSTDTQYF. CDR3 nucleotide sequence: TGTGCCAGCAGCTTAGGGACAGGCTATAGCACAGATACGCAGTATTTT.

The V call is TRBV14, the J call TRBJ2-7; 9 bases are a match to TRBD2. V gave up 4 bases and J gave up 6 bases; unmatched junction bases: 13. Germline V gene data show CDR1 as SGHDN and CDR2 as FVKESK. CDR3 length equals 16 residues. This chain's CDR3 is CASSPLGAGGPGEQYF. The CDR3 nucleotides read TGTGCCAGCAGCCCCCTCGGGGCGGGAGGGCCGGGCGAGCAGTACTTC.

The chain employs TRBV5-8 and TRBJ1-6; 7 bases agree with TRBD1. Germline CDR1 reads SGHTS; CDR2 reads YDEGEE. The CDR3 covers 17 residues. The junction had 6 bases not matched to a gene; V was cut back by 3 bases and J by 0 bases. The CDR3 nucleotides read TGTGCCAGCAGCTCTTATCAGGGGGACTCCTATAATTCACCCCTCCACTTT. It translates to CASSSYQGDSYNSPLHF.

The gene calls are TRBV27 and TRBJ2-5, with D tentatively TRBD2 (6 bases). The CDR3 has 14 residues. Germline V gene sequence: CDR1 MNHEY, CDR2 SMNVEV (reference sequence). The germline V and J ends were trimmed by 2 bases and 9 bases, with 16 bases remaining between them. CDR3 bases: TGTGCCAGCAGTTTAGGATCGGGGGACGAGGCCCAGTACTTC. This sequence encodes CASSLGSGDEAQYF.

The V gene is TRBV7-2, the J gene TRBJ1-1; D uncertain. CDR3 size: 14 residues. Germline lookup yields CDR1 SGHTA and CDR2 FQGNSA. The V gene lost 5 bases and the J gene lost 1 base, with 11 bases spanning the gap. The chain's CDR3 is CASSPGRGNTEAFF. The CDR3 nucleotides are TGTGCCAGCAGCCCTGGACGGGGGAACACTGAAGCTTTCTTT.

The rearrangement uses TRBV6-5 and TRBJ2-1, with TRBD1 as a possible D gene (5 bases). The ends were cut back, 5 bases at V and 6 bases at J, with 8 bases in the middle. There are 12 residues in the CDR3. CDR1 is MNHEY and CDR2 is SVGAGI in the germline V gene. The DNA for the CDR3 is TGTGCCAGCAGTCCTCAGGGCAATGAGCAGTTCTTC. This sequence encodes CASSPQGNEQFF.

The chain has TRBV27 and TRBJ2-7, with 16 nucleotides matching TRBD2. Germline V gene data show CDR1 as MNHEY and CDR2 as SMNVEV (reference sequence). V trimming: 1 base; J trimming: 0 bases; junction bases outside the gene matches: 6. CDR3 length equals 19 residues. CDR3 DNA: TGTGCCAGCAGTTTATACGGGACTAGCGGGAGGGTGCTCTCCTACGAGCAGTACTTC. Translating gives CASSLYGTSGRVLSYEQYF.

Comments on this clone: The junction and the germline gene differ at one end; a read error may be behind it. The chain recombines TRBV5-4 with TRBJ2-7; D is possibly TRBD2 (6 bases). The CDR3 loop spans 13 amino acids. Germline V lookup: CDR1 SGHNT, CDR2 YYREEE (reference sequence). The CDR3: CASSLANGGNTTF. The CDR3 bases are TGTGCCAGCAGCTTGGCCAATGGCGGGAACACCACGTTC. The whole variable domain, filled in from reference TRBV5-4 and TRBJ2-7, reads ETGVTQSPTHLIKTRGQQVTLRCSSQSGHNTVSWYQQALGQGPQFIFQYYREEENGRGNFPPRFSGLQFPNYSSELNVNALELDDSALYLCASSLANGGNTTFGPGTRLTVT.

The chain carries TRBV2 and TRBJ1-4; 8 bases line up with TRBD1. CDR1 SNHLY and CDR2 FYNNEI come from the germline V gene. V lost 6 bases to trimming and J lost 6 bases; unmatched junction nucleotides: 3. CDR3 size: 13 residues. Written as DNA, the CDR3 is TGTGCCAGCAGGAGGGGACAGGATGAAAAACTGTTTTTT. Its translation: CASRRGQDEKLFF.

The chain uses TRBV5-1 and TRBJ2-3, with D possibly matching TRBD2 (6 bases). The CDR3 extends over 16 amino acids. Deletions cut 0 bases from V and 4 bases from J, with 15 bases between. Germline loops: CDR1 SGHRS, CDR2 YFSETQ. The CDR3 loop reads CASSLVGGKQADTQYF. CDR3 nucleotides: TGCGCCAGCAGCTTGGTCGGCGGGAAGCAGGCAGATACGCAGTATTTT.

The V gene is TRBV7-8, the J gene TRBJ2-7; 7 bases match TRBD2. V shed 1 base and J 2 bases; nucleotides not matched to a gene: 2. The CDR3 runs 14 residues. CDR1 and CDR2 from the germline V gene are SGHVS and FQNEAQ. CDR3 sequence reads: CASSLGGGPYEQYF. DNA of the CDR3: TGTGCCAGCAGCTTAGGGGGGGGACCCTACGAGCAGTACTTC.

The genes are TRBV15 and TRBJ2-5; 13 bases agree with TRBD2. This CDR3 has 17 residues. V was pared by 3 bases and J by 5 bases, with 9 bases of the junction left unmatched. Per the germline V gene, CDR1 is LNHNV and CDR2 is YYDKDF (reference sequence). In DNA form, the CDR3 reads TGTGCCACCAGCAGTTACCTTACTAGCGGGAGGGCGGAGACCCAGTACTTC. This translates into CATSSYLTSGRAETQYF. Looking up the rest from reference TRBV15 and TRBJ2-5 gives the full variable domain: DAMVIQNPRYQVTQFGKPVTLSCSQTLNHNVMYWYQQKSSQAPKLLFHYYDKDFNNEADTPDNFQSRRPNTSFCFLDIRSPGLGDTAMYLCATSSYLTSGRAETQYFGPGTRLLVL.

This sequence joins TRBV7-9 and TRBJ2-7, with D perhaps TRBD2 (7 bases). V lost 4 bases and J lost 5, with 12 bases in between. Germline V gene data show CDR1 as SEHNR and CDR2 as FQNEAQ (reference sequence). The CDR3 is 13 residues long. CDR3 sequence reads: CASSSLGGHEQYF. The CDR3 nucleotides read TGTGCCAGCAGCTCCCTCGGGGGGCACGAGCAGTACTTC.

This rearrangement joins TRBV7-4 to TRBJ2-5; D perhaps matches TRBD1 (6 bases). The V gene lost 1 base and the J gene lost 3 bases, with 12 bases spanning the gap. Germline loops: CDR1 SGHVT, CDR2 SQSDAQ. CDR3 length equals 15 residues. In nucleotides, the CDR3 is TGTGCCAGCAGCTTAGAGGACAGTCGAGAAGAGACCCAGTACTTC. It translates to CASSLEDSREETQYF.

The rearrangement uses TRBV30 and TRBJ2-1; 9 bases are shared with TRBD1. V shed 3 bases, J shed 6 bases, and the junction held 6 bases outside the gene matches. The CDR3 is 14 residues long. Germline V gives CDR1 GTSNPN, CDR2 SVGIG (reference sequence). The CDR3 region is CAWSRDRARNEQFF. The CDR3 DNA is TGTGCCTGGAGCAGGGACAGGGCCCGCAATGAGCAGTTCTTC.

J is TRBJ2-1 and V is TRBV19; TRBD2 is a possible D gene (5 bases). This CDR3 contains 15 residues. Trimming shortened V by 5 bases and J by 0 bases, and 11 bases separated the two germline ends. CDR1 and CDR2 (germline): LNHDA, SQIVND (reference sequence). This chain's CDR3 is CASSLGLSSYNEQFF. Written as DNA, the CDR3 is TGTGCCAGTAGTCTCGGACTGAGCTCCTACAATGAGCAGTTCTTC.